Listed here is a single TCR beta chain. This record belongs to a study of blood T cell repertoires in COVID-19. The V end lost 7 bases, the J end lost 7 bases, and 14 bases lay between the germline ends. Germline values: CDR1 MNHEY, CDR2 SVGAGI. The CDR3 is 13 residues long. Measured with immunoSEQ multiplex PCR; TCRdb has only the in-frame clones, and not every one. The sample carries 200,000 or so clones, over 80% recorded once. The rearrangement links TRBV6-5 to TRBJ1-5; D is undetermined. Material: peripheral blood. This receptor was identified in a woman in her forties with acute or convalescent COVID-19. In DNA form, the CDR3 reads TGTGCCAGCAAGTCGCGGGCGGACCAGCCCCAGCATTTT. It specifies CASKSRADQPQHF.